This TCR beta chain emerged from a study of blood T cell repertoires in COVID-19. Trimming took 2 bases from V and 11 from J; bases not matched to a gene: 10. The germline CDR1 and CDR2 sequences are SGHDT and YYEEEE. This CDR3 is 16 amino acids long. TCRdb keeps only in-frame clones here, not all; method: immunoSEQ multiplex PCR. Of 200,000 to 250,000 clones listed, over 75% are singletons. Sequencing used PBMCs or T cells enriched from blood (not recorded which). The source is a woman aged 60-75 years who had recovered from COVID-19. This chain connects TRBV5-6 to TRBJ1-6; TRBD1 matches at 10 bases. The CDR3 region is CASSFLGGTGDTPLHF. The DNA for the CDR3 is TGTGCCAGCAGCTTTTTAGGTGGGACAGGGGATACACCCCTCCACTTT. The full variable domain, its missing parts supplied by reference TRBV5-6 and TRBJ1-6, is DAGVTQSPTHLIKTRGQQVTLRCSPKSGHDTVSWYQQALGQGPQFIFQYYEEEERQRGNFPDRFSGHQFPNYSSELNVNALLLGDSALYLCASSFLGGTGDTPLHFGNGTRLTVT.